This paragraph reports one TCR beta chain. Profiled with immunoSEQ multiplex PCR; TCRdb holds only in-frame clones, not every one. The table has about 200,000 clones, more than 80% seen once; the top ten hold roughly 7%. The sample is drawn from a study of blood T cell repertoires in COVID-19. On the study more broadly: Donors in the United States, Italy and Spain gave samples during acute or convalescent COVID-19. T cells, B-cell-depleted T cells, or PBMCs supplied cDNA or gDNA.

Seattle enrolled patients during active infection and tracked them longitudinally. The CDR3 length is 14 residues. V shed 2 bases and J shed 1 base, with 10 bases lying between them. The V gene's germline CDR1 is SQVTM and CDR2 ANQGSEA. This clonotype was obtained from a woman over 75 with COVID-19, enrolled during active disease. Sequenced sample: peripheral blood. The chain uses TRBV29-1 and TRBJ2-3; no firm D call. CDR3 in amino acids: CSVERGYGTDTQYF. The CDR3 coding sequence is TGCAGCGTTGAAAGAGGTTATGGCACAGATACGCAGTATTTT.